The 26 T cell receptor beta chains presented below share a single source sample, sequenced in a study of post-analysis software for immune sequencing data. Study-wide findings and caveats: Elevated frequency relative to controls characterized four to six TRBV segments in patients, TRBV5-6, TRBV5-1 and TRBV20-1 among them.

Researchers reported that TCR beta cDNA libraries carried unique molecular identifiers. Using its own MiXCR run on the PCR reads, TCRdb lists one record per CDR3 protein. The data hold 740,000 or so distinct CDR3 sequences, with 53% observed a single time. No antigen has been identified for these receptors. Sequenced: blood. These TCRs come from a girl aged 10 to 17 with multiple sclerosis.

This rearrangement joins TRBV6-2 or TRBV6-3 to TRBJ2-3, with TRBD1 matching over 8 bases. The CDR3 totals 17 residues. V shed 5 bases, J shed 0 bases, and the junction held 10 bases outside the gene matches. Germline values: CDR1 MNHEY, CDR2 SVGEGT. CDR3 sequence reads: CASSRRTGRTSTDTQYF. CDR3 DNA: TGTGCCAGCAGTCGACGGACAGGGCGAACTAGCACAGATACGCAGTATTTT.

This rearrangement joins TRBV11-2 to TRBJ1-1; no reliable D call. Trimming left V 11 bases short and J 0 bases short, with 13 bases between. The germline CDR1 and CDR2 sequences are SGHAT and FQNNGV. There are 13 residues in the CDR3. CDR3 amino acids: CASTAAMNTEAFF. The CDR3 nucleotides read TGTGCCTCGACGGCGGCTATGAACACTGAAGCTTTCTTT.

This clonotype was recorded a few times. The chain couples TRBV6-5 to TRBJ1-2; 9 bases align to TRBD1. Germline lookup yields CDR1 MNHEY and CDR2 SVGAGI. CDR3 length: 15 residues. V dropped 5 bases and J dropped 5; count of bases not matched to a gene: 9. The CDR3, as DNA: TGTGCCAGCAGTGGAAGACAGGGGGATTGGTATGGCTACACCTTC. Translating gives CASSGRQGDWYGYTF.

The chain couples TRBV7-9 to TRBJ2-5, with D perhaps assigned TRBD1 or TRBD2 (6 bases each). V lost 10 bases, J lost 2 bases, and 26 bases lay in between. This CDR3 has 17 amino acids. CDR1 is SEHNR, CDR2 FQNEAQ, per germline (reference sequence). CDR3 residues: CATMWPTIGGRQETQYF. The DNA of the CDR3 is TGTGCCACCATGTGGCCTACTATAGGGGGGAGACAAGAGACCCAGTACTTC.

The chain recombines TRBV12-3 or TRBV12-4 with TRBJ2-4; D unresolved. The CDR3 extends over 11 amino acids. V was trimmed by 3 bases and J by 8 bases, leaving 5 bases between them. The CDR3 spells CASSFGHIQYF. CDR3 sequence (DNA): TGTGCCAGCAGTTTCGGACACATTCAGTACTTC.

The chain is built from TRBV7-2 and TRBJ1-4, with a possible D match to TRBD1 (5 bases). The CDR3 runs to 15 residues. Germline CDR1 reads SGHTA; CDR2 reads FQGNSA. Trimming pared 0 bases from V and 7 bases from J, leaving 12 bases between. Here the CDR3 reads CASSLAPGIGEKLFF. CDR3 in DNA: TGTGCCAGCAGCTTAGCGCCAGGGATCGGTGAAAAACTGTTTTTT.

Only a few counts were recorded for this clonotype. The chain carries TRBV6-2 or TRBV6-3 and TRBJ2-4; D is undetermined. The DNA end is a closer match to TRBJ2-7, so the J assignment may be wrong. The CDR3 length is 14 residues. Germline lookup yields CDR1 MNHEY and CDR2 SVGEGT. CDR3 in amino acids: CASSYSNGFYEQYF. DNA for the CDR3: TGTGCCAGCAGTTACTCGAACGGGTTCTACGAGCAGTACTTC.

The rearrangement links TRBV5-1 to TRBJ2-5, with no clear D. CDR3 length: 13 residues. Trimming left V 4 bases short and J 1 base short, with 8 bases between. CDR1 SGHRS and CDR2 YFSETQ come from the germline V gene. The CDR3: CASSEDSQETQYF. CDR3 DNA sequence: TGCGCCAGCAGCGAAGATTCCCAAGAGACCCAGTACTTC.

This clonotype has a handful of counts. The chain employs TRBV29-1 and TRBJ2-1; 10 bases match TRBD2. This CDR3 has 17 amino acids. Trimming removed 6 bases from V and 5 bases from J; junction bases left unmatched: 16. Germline V gene data show CDR1 as SQVTM and CDR2 as ANQGSEA. The CDR3 DNA follows: TGCAGCGTCCACTCTCTGAGCGGGAGGGCGACACACAATGAGCAGTTCTTC. This encodes CSVHSLSGRATHNEQFF.

This rearrangement joins TRBV5-1 to TRBJ2-3; the D is unclear. CDR3 length equals 16 residues. Germline CDR1 is SGHRS and CDR2 is YFSETQ. The V gene lost 3 bases and the J gene lost 0 bases, with 14 bases spanning the gap. The CDR3 DNA is TGCGCCAGCAGCTGGGGTTTGTGGGATAGCACAGATACGCAGTATTTT. Translation: CASSWGLWDSTDTQYF.

The J gene is TRBJ1-5, the V gene TRBV20-1; maybe TRBD1 (6 bases). V was clipped by 5 bases and J by 1 base, with 12 bases between them. CDR3 length equals 14 residues. Germline CDR1 is DFQATT and CDR2 is SNEGSKA (reference sequence). The CDR3 DNA sequence: TGCAGTGCTCTCGTGGGGACAAGCAATCAGCCCCAGCATTTT. This encodes CSALVGTSNQPQHF.

This clonotype appeared a few times. The V and J genes are TRBV9 and TRBJ2-3, with a tentative D call TRBD1 (5 bases). The CDR3 is made up of 13 amino acids. From germline, CDR1 is SGDLS and CDR2 YYNGEE. Trimming shortened V by 0 bases and J by 4 bases, and 6 bases separated the two germline ends. The CDR3 sequence: CASSVDRPDTQYF. CDR3 in DNA: TGTGCCAGCAGCGTAGACAGGCCAGATACGCAGTATTTT.

In its sample, this clonotype was seen a few times. The J gene is TRBJ2-3, the V gene TRBV15; TRBD2 might be the D (5 bases). V was trimmed by 5 bases and J by 6 bases, leaving 9 bases between them. The CDR3 runs 12 residues. In germline, CDR1 is LNHNV, CDR2 YYDKDF (reference sequence). The CDR3 spells CATSGRWDTQYF. In nucleotides, the CDR3 is TGTGCCACCAGCGGGAGATGGGATACGCAGTATTTT.

This chain links TRBV10-3 with TRBJ2-7; tentatively, D is TRBD1 (5 bases). V was trimmed by 6 bases and J by 1 base, leaving 16 bases between them. This CDR3 is built from 15 residues. Germline lookup yields CDR1 ENHRY and CDR2 SYGVKD. CDR3 in amino acids: CAIRSREDPSYEQYF. In DNA form, the CDR3 reads TGTGCCATCAGATCCAGGGAAGACCCTTCCTACGAGCAGTACTTC.

This clonotype was found a few times. The J gene is TRBJ1-5, the V gene TRBV5-1; a possible D gene is TRBD1 (5 bases). Trimming stripped 0 bases from V and 7 bases from J, with 11 bases between. The CDR3 covers 14 residues. Germline CDR1 and CDR2: SGHRS and YFSETQ. The CDR3 DNA follows: TGCGCCAGCAGCTTGGATCAGGGAGGCCAGCCCCAGCATTTT. Its protein is CASSLDQGGQPQHF.

The chain joins TRBV5-1 to TRBJ1-2; 12 bases are shared with TRBD1. V lost 1 base and J lost 8; bases outside the gene matches: 15. This CDR3 has 18 amino acids. Germline V lookup: CDR1 SGHRS, CDR2 YFSETQ. CDR3 sequence reads: CASSLTGTGGAQGKGYTF. DNA for the CDR3: TGCGCCAGCAGCTTGACCGGGACAGGGGGCGCGCAAGGGAAAGGCTACACCTTC.

The rearrangement uses TRBV5-1 and TRBJ2-1; 11 bases are a match to TRBD1. V was pared by 7 bases and J by 7 bases, with 7 bases of the junction left unmatched. From germline, CDR1 is SGHRS and CDR2 YFSETQ. The CDR3 is 14 residues long. CDR3 sequence reads: CASLDRGLGNEQFF. Here the CDR3 DNA reads TGCGCCAGCCTGGACAGGGGGCTGGGGAATGAGCAGTTCTTC. The complete variable domain, with remaining parts taken from reference TRBV5-1 and TRBJ2-1, reads KAGVTQTPRYLIKTRGQQVTLSCSPISGHRSVSWYQQTPGQGLQFLFEYFSETQRNKGNFPGRFSGRQFSNSRSEMNVSTLELGDSALYLCASLDRGLGNEQFFGPGTRLTVL.

This sequence joins TRBV21-1 and TRBJ1-2; whether TRBD1, the table's D call, matches the DNA was not checked. TRBV21-1 is noted as a pseudogene. The CDR3 totals 17 residues. This chain's CDR3 is CASSKASNRQGVFGYTF. The CDR3 nucleotides are TGTGCCAGCAGCAAAGCCTCCAACCGGCAGGGGGTATTTGGCTACACCTTC.

V is TRBV30 and J is TRBJ2-7; 8 nucleotides agree with TRBD1. V shed 3 bases, J shed 1 base, and the junction held 8 bases outside the gene matches. This CDR3 is 15 amino acids long. Germline V gene data show CDR1 as GTSNPN and CDR2 as SVGIG (reference sequence). The CDR3 region is CAWRGDRGWSYEQYF. CDR3 bases: TGTGCCTGGAGAGGCGACAGGGGATGGTCCTACGAGCAGTACTTC. The full variable domain, rest sourced from reference TRBV30 and TRBJ2-7, is SQTIHQWPATLVQPVGSPLSLECTVEGTSNPNLYWYRQAAGRGLQLLFYSVGIGQISSEVPQNLSASRPQDRQFILSSKKLLLSDSGFYLCAWRGDRGWSYEQYFGPGTRLTVT.

J is TRBJ2-1 and V is TRBV29-1, with TRBD1 as a possible D gene (5 bases). This CDR3 spans 15 amino acids. The V and J ends lost 8 bases and 0 bases respectively, with 17 bases between them. Looked up from germline, CDR1 is SQVTM and CDR2 is ANQGSEA. CDR3 bases: TGCAGCTCCCCAACTCTAGGGGCCTCCTACAATGAGCAGTTCTTC. It is translated as CSSPTLGASYNEQFF.

CDR3 residues: CASHIPREGLSNEQFF. CDR3 coding DNA: TGCGCCAGCCATATTCCGCGGGAGGGCCTCAGCAATGAGCAGTTCTTC. V and J are TRBV5-1 and TRBJ2-1; the match to TRBD2 covers 9 bases. There are 16 residues in the CDR3. Germline trimming cut 7 bases from V and 6 bases from J; bases unmatched to any gene: 14. The germline V gene has CDR1 SGHRS and CDR2 YFSETQ. Based on the CDR3 plus reference TRBV5-1 and TRBJ2-1, the full variable domain is KAGVTQTPRYLIKTRGQQVTLSCSPISGHRSVSWYQQTPGQGLQFLFEYFSETQRNKGNFPGRFSGRQFSNSRSEMNVSTLELGDSALYLCASHIPREGLSNEQFFGPGTRLTVL.

The gene calls are TRBV20-1 and TRBJ2-5; no reliable D call. The CDR3 loop spans 11 amino acids. Germline loops: CDR1 DFQATT, CDR2 SNEGSKA (reference sequence). Between the trimmed V and J ends, which lost 0 bases and 13 bases, there was a span of 12 bases. The DNA for the CDR3 is TGCAGTGCTAGAGATCTAGGTAGACCGTACTTC. Protein product: CSARDLGRPYF.

By share, this clonotype counts as medium-sized (0.01 to 0.1%). The chain couples TRBV5-1 to TRBJ2-2, with a tentative D call TRBD1 (5 bases). The CDR3 sequence is 12 residues long. Trimming took 5 bases from V and 8 from J, leaving 10 bases between them. The V gene's germline CDR1 is SGHRS and CDR2 YFSETQ. Here the CDR3 reads CASRGHPGELFF. The CDR3 coding sequence is TGCGCCAGCAGGGGGCATCCGGGGGAGCTGTTTTTT.

This clonotype was seen more than once but under ten times. This chain links TRBV9 with TRBJ2-4; D may be TRBD1 (6 bases). The CDR3 spans 16 residues. V was shortened by 3 bases and J by 0 bases, with 13 bases between the two germline ends. The germline V gene has CDR1 SGDLS and CDR2 YYNGEE. The CDR3 here is CASSAGWGLAKNIQYF. The CDR3 nucleotides are TGTGCCAGCAGCGCGGGTTGGGGGCTAGCCAAAAACATTCAGTACTTC.

A note on this clonotype: At one end the junction does not follow the germline gene, possibly because of a read error. The chain carries TRBV5-5 and TRBJ2-7; tentative D call: TRBD1 (6 bases). Looked up from germline, CDR1 is SGHKS and CDR2 is YYEKEE (reference sequence). The CDR3 is made up of 15 amino acids. CDR3 loop: CASSLDWTAVYEQYF. The CDR3 coding sequence is TGTGCCAGCAGCTTGGACTGGACAGCGGTCTACGAGCAGTACTTT.

In DNA form, the CDR3 reads TGCAGTGCTAGAGATCTAGGCGGAGCCTCCTACAATGAGCAGTTCTTC. Amino acid sequence: CSARDLGGASYNEQFF. The rearrangement links TRBV20-1 to TRBJ2-1; D gene unclear. Germline CDR1 is DFQATT and CDR2 is SNEGSKA (reference sequence). The CDR3 is made up of 16 amino acids. Trimming took 0 bases from V and 0 from J, leaving 12 bases between them.